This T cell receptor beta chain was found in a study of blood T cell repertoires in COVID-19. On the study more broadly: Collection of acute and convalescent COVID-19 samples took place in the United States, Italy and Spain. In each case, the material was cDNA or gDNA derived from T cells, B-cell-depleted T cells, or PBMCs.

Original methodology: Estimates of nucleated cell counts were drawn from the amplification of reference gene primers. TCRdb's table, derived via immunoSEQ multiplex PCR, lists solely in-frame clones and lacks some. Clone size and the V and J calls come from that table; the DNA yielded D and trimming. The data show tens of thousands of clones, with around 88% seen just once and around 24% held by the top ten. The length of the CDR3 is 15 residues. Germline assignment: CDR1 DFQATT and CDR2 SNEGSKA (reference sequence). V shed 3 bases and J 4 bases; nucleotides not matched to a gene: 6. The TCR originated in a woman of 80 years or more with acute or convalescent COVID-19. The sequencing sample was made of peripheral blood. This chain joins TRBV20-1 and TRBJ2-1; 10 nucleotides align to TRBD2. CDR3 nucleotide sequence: TGCAGTGCTAGTTTTACTAGCGGGGTATACAATGAGCAGTTCTTC. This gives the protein CSASFTSGVYNEQFF.